The 23 T cell receptor beta chains below come from one sample, sequenced in a study of sequential checkpoint blockade in melanoma. Assay: immunoSEQ multiplex PCR; the TCRdb copy retains only in-frame clones and omits some. The profile shows about 27,000 clones, roughly 80% of them singletons. Treatment denoted: randomized to nivolumab then ipilimumab (arm A) or the reverse (arm B). The specimen comprised CD8+ T cells sorted from blood (inferred from file names), sampled from a patient given nivolumab and ipilimumab in sequence. These receptors all come from a human donor with melanoma.

The J gene is TRBJ1-1, the V gene TRBV9; TRBD1 is a possible D gene (6 bases). Germline V gene lookup returns CDR1 SGDLS and CDR2 YYNGEE. The ends were cut back, 3 bases at V and 1 base at J, with 10 bases in the middle. There are 14 residues in the CDR3. This CDR3 reads CASSGGQTNTEAFF. The CDR3 region has the DNA TGTGCCAGCAGCGGAGGACAGACGAACACTGAAGCTTTCTTT.

The chain recombines TRBV9 with TRBJ2-3; 14 nucleotides align to TRBD2. The CDR3 is 16 residues long. The junction had 2 bases not matched to a gene; V was cut back by 1 base and J by 4 bases. Germline assignment: CDR1 SGDLS and CDR2 YYNGEE. The CDR3 protein is CASSVKGLAGADTQYF. The CDR3 region has the DNA TGTGCCAGCAGCGTAAAGGGACTAGCGGGGGCAGATACGCAGTATTTT.

This rearrangement joins TRBV30 to TRBJ2-4; 13 positions match TRBD2. V trimming: 0 bases; J trimming: 8 bases; junction bases outside the gene matches: 7. CDR1 is GTSNPN, CDR2 SVGIG, per germline (reference sequence). CDR3 length: 16 residues. Here the CDR3 reads CAWSVGTSGNGDIQYF. The DNA for the CDR3 is TGTGCCTGGAGTGTGGGGACTAGCGGGAACGGGGACATTCAGTACTTC.

The chain carries TRBV19 and TRBJ1-1; 7 positions match TRBD1. The length of the CDR3 is 13 residues. Germline lookup yields CDR1 LNHDA and CDR2 SQIVND (reference sequence). V trimming: 9 bases; J trimming: 4 bases; junction bases outside the gene matches: 8. The CDR3: CASNTGVGTEAFF. The CDR3, as DNA: TGTGCCAGCAATACAGGGGTCGGCACTGAAGCTTTCTTT.

The chain combines TRBV20-1 with TRBJ1-1, with 11 bases matching TRBD1. Looked up from germline, CDR1 is DFQATT and CDR2 is SNEGSKA (reference sequence). The V and J ends lost 5 bases and 11 bases, in that order; junction bases with no gene match: 4. The CDR3 totals 11 residues. Here the CDR3 DNA reads TGCAGTGCTCTCCGGGACAGGGGGGCTTTCTTT. It codes for CSALRDRGAFF.

In this sample, this clone turned up a few times. V and J are TRBV14 and TRBJ2-7; D might be TRBD2 (5 bases). Germline V gene lookup returns CDR1 SGHDN and CDR2 FVKESK. V dropped 3 bases and J dropped 2 bases, with 11 bases sitting between them. The CDR3 is made up of 14 amino acids. The CDR3 reads CASSQRRGPYEQYF. CDR3 sequence (DNA): TGTGCCAGCAGCCAGCGCAGAGGGCCCTACGAGCAGTACTTC.

By share, this clone counts as medium-sized. V is TRBV7-2 and J is TRBJ2-7; 8 positions match TRBD1. With V trimmed by 0 bases and J by 1 base, 5 bases remained unmatched. Germline V gene data show CDR1 as SGHTA and CDR2 as FQGNSA. The CDR3 totals 16 residues. The CDR3 DNA reads TGTGCCAGCAGCTTAGCGTCAACAGGGGGGTCCTACGAGCAGTACTTC. This encodes CASSLASTGGSYEQYF.

The chain couples TRBV7-9 to TRBJ2-2, with D possibly being TRBD2 (5 bases). V was clipped by 5 bases and J by 1 base, with 11 bases between them. The CDR3 spans 15 residues. The germline V gene has CDR1 SEHNR and CDR2 FQNEAQ (reference sequence). The CDR3 DNA sequence: TGTGCCAGCAGCCTATCTGCGGGGAACACCGGGGAGCTGTTTTTT. Its translation is CASSLSAGNTGELFF.

The chain combines TRBV2 with TRBJ2-2; possibly TRBD2 for D (5 bases). Germline V lookup: CDR1 SNHLY, CDR2 FYNNEI. The V and J ends lost 0 bases and 3 bases respectively, with 14 bases between them. This CDR3 is built from 17 residues. The CDR3 spells CASSEARGQVDTGELFF. The DNA of the CDR3 is TGTGCCAGCAGTGAAGCGCGAGGGCAGGTGGACACCGGGGAGCTGTTTTTT.

The chain joins TRBV27 to TRBJ2-7; the D is unclear. V was cut by 0 bases and J by 6 bases, with 15 bases left in between. Per the germline V gene, CDR1 is MNHEY and CDR2 is SMNVEV (reference sequence). This CDR3 has 15 residues. The CDR3, as DNA: TGTGCCAGCAGTTTATCGGGCCGTAGTCGTACCGAGCAGTACTTC. It encodes CASSLSGRSRTEQYF.

This chain uses TRBV5-1 with TRBJ2-1, with 9 bases fitting TRBD2. CDR3 size: 16 residues. With 1 base clipped from V and 9 bases from J, the junction kept 11 bases outside the gene matches. Germline V gives CDR1 SGHRS, CDR2 YFSETQ. CDR3 protein: CASSLRGSGGFGEQFF. CDR3 bases: TGCGCCAGCAGCTTGCGTGGGAGCGGGGGGTTCGGTGAGCAGTTCTTC.

This clone appeared a few times. The chain employs TRBV9 and TRBJ2-4, with 7 bases that match TRBD1. With V trimmed by 2 bases and J by 3 bases, 2 bases remained unmatched. In germline, CDR1 is SGDLS, CDR2 YYNGEE. This CDR3 comprises 14 residues. CDR3 sequence: CASSVAGGKNIQYF. Here the CDR3 DNA reads TGTGCCAGCAGCGTTGCAGGGGGCAAAAACATTCAGTACTTC. Full variable domain (remainder filled in from reference TRBV9 and TRBJ2-4): DSGVTQTPKHLITATGQRVTLRCSPRSGDLSVYWYQQSLDQGLQFLIQYYNGEERAKGNILERFSAQQFPDLHSELNLSSLELGDSALYFCASSVAGGKNIQYFGAGTRLSVL.

The chain recombines TRBV7-9 with TRBJ1-2; tentative D call: TRBD1 (5 bases). Germline CDR1 and CDR2: SEHNR and FQNEAQ (reference sequence). V lost 4 bases and J 3 bases, leaving 6 bases between the germline ends. The CDR3 is 12 residues long. CDR3 sequence (DNA): TGTGCCAGCAGCTCACAGGACTATGGCTACACCTTC. It translates to CASSSQDYGYTF.

The chain recombines TRBV18 with TRBJ2-7, with TRBD2 matching 9 bases. Trimming took 6 bases from V and 3 from J; bases not matched to a gene: 3. The CDR3 sequence is 13 residues long. Per germline, CDR1 KGHSH and CDR2 LQKENI. For the CDR3, the DNA is TGTGCCAGCTCTAGCGGGAGTTTCTACGAGCAGTACTTC. It yields the protein CASSSGSFYEQYF. The entire variable domain, with the rest obtained from reference TRBV18 and TRBJ2-7, is as follows: NAGVMQNPRHLVRRRGQEARLRCSPMKGHSHVYWYRQLPEEGLKFMVYLQKENIIDESGMPKERFSAEFPKEGPSILRIQQVVRGDSAAYFCASSSGSFYEQYFGPGTRLTVT.

This clone was counted between two and nine times. This rearrangement joins TRBV30 to TRBJ2-1, with TRBD2 matching over 7 bases. Per germline, CDR1 GTSNPN and CDR2 SVGIG (reference sequence). CDR3 length: 16 residues. Trimming took 4 bases from V and 1 from J; bases not matched to a gene: 10. The DNA for the CDR3 is TGTGCCTGGAAAGCGAGCAGGGAGGGGTCCTACAATGAGCAGTTCTTC. It specifies CAWKASREGSYNEQFF.

The J gene is TRBJ2-5, the V gene TRBV14, with TRBD2 as a possible D gene (5 bases). Germline loops: CDR1 SGHDN, CDR2 FVKESK. This CDR3 has 16 amino acids. The V and J ends lost 3 bases and 0 bases respectively, with 14 bases between them. The CDR3 loop reads CASSHRDSANQETQYF. CDR3 in DNA: TGTGCCAGCAGCCACCGGGATAGCGCCAACCAAGAGACCCAGTACTTC. The entire variable domain, with the rest obtained from reference TRBV14 and TRBJ2-5, is as follows: EAGVTQFPSHSVIEKGQTVTLRCDPISGHDNLYWYRRVMGKEIKFLLHFVKESKQDESGMPNNRFLAERTGGTYSTLKVQPAELEDSGVYFCASSHRDSANQETQYFGPGTRLLVL.

The V call is TRBV5-1, the J call TRBJ2-1, with a weak D call TRBD2 (6 bases). The CDR3 consists of 15 residues. Trimming left V 0 bases short and J 5 bases short, with 12 bases between. Germline V gene data show CDR1 as SGHRS and CDR2 as YFSETQ. The CDR3 DNA is TGCGCCAGCAGCTTGGACGGGAGCTGGGACAATGAGCAGTTCTTC. Translation gives CASSLDGSWDNEQFF.

The chain recombines TRBV2 with TRBJ2-3, with 14 bases fitting TRBD2. Trimming removed 7 bases from V and 5 bases from J; junction bases left unmatched: 8. The V gene's germline CDR1 is SNHLY and CDR2 FYNNEI. The CDR3 runs 16 residues. CDR3 loop: CASNRGTSGSGDTQYF. The CDR3 bases are TGTGCCAGCAATCGAGGGACTAGCGGGAGTGGAGATACGCAGTATTTT.

V is TRBV11-2 and J is TRBJ1-2; D remains ambiguous. With 4 bases removed from V and 10 bases from J, the gap between germline ends came to 10 bases. The CDR3 has 11 amino acids. Germline V gene sequence: CDR1 SGHAT, CDR2 FQNNGV. The CDR3 region is CASSSLSDYTF. CDR3 sequence (DNA): TGTGCCAGCAGCTCCCTTAGCGACTACACCTTC.

Written as DNA, the CDR3 is TGCGCCAGCAGTGATCGGTTCCCTAATGAAAAACTGTTTTTT. Translated, it gives CASSDRFPNEKLFF. The chain links TRBV10-2 to TRBJ1-4; no clear D. CDR1 and CDR2 (germline): WSHSY, SAAADI. The CDR3 is 14 residues long. Trimming cost V 3 bases and J 3 bases, with 8 bases left between them.

V and J are TRBV9 and TRBJ1-6; TRBD1 aligns across 9 bases. With 5 bases clipped from V and 8 bases from J, the junction kept 8 bases outside the gene matches. The CDR3 covers 15 residues. Germline CDR1 reads SGDLS; CDR2 reads YYNGEE. The CDR3 protein is CASRMGQGSDSPLHF. In DNA, the CDR3 is TGTGCCAGCAGGATGGGACAGGGAAGCGATTCACCCCTCCACTTT. The full variable domain, completed using reference TRBV9 and TRBJ1-6, is DSGVTQTPKHLITATGQRVTLRCSPRSGDLSVYWYQQSLDQGLQFLIQYYNGEERAKGNILERFSAQQFPDLHSELNLSSLELGDSALYFCASRMGQGSDSPLHFGNGTRLTVT.

The rearrangement links TRBV7-2 to TRBJ1-2; D is uncertain. Per germline, CDR1 SGHTA and CDR2 FQGNSA. Trimming removed 1 base from V and 3 bases from J, with 9 bases in between. This CDR3 contains 14 residues. The CDR3 is CASSLGDTDYGYTF. The CDR3 DNA reads TGTGCCAGCAGCTTAGGCGACACAGACTATGGCTACACCTTC.

CDR3 coding DNA: TGTGCCAGCAGCTTAGGGCAGGGAACCTACGAGCAGTACTTC. Protein: CASSLGQGTYEQYF. The chain carries TRBV13 and TRBJ2-7; possible D gene TRBD1, 5 bases. CDR3 length equals 14 residues. V lost 0 bases and J 2 bases, leaving 8 bases between the germline ends. Germline assignment: CDR1 PRHDT and CDR2 FYEKMQ (reference sequence).